This TCR beta chain was recovered during a study of cytomegalovirus exposure and HLA in healthy donors. For this clone: Its antigen is as yet unknown.

In the PCR, 60 Vbeta and 13 Jbeta primers were used. Sequencing used immunoSEQ multiplex PCR; TCRdb keeps in-frame clones, though not all of them. The repertoire has about 210,000 clones, 82% of them found once; the top ten carry approximately 6.5%. Germline CDR1 SGDLS, CDR2 YYNGEE. The CDR3 has 18 amino acids. Trimming cost V 0 bases and J 0 bases; bases outside gene matches: 8. The study's findings and limits: The study labeled under 200 TCR beta chains cytomegalovirus-associated. A previous analysis found most TCR beta V segments productive roughly 87% or roughly 30% of the time. Sequencing artifact likely explains a cluster of highly shared sequence variants.

This rearrangement joins TRBV9 to TRBJ2-2, with TRBD1 matching over 7 bases. The sequence derives from a middle-aged man in good health and CMV-seropositive. Sequenced sample: PBMCs. The CDR3 DNA reads as TGTGCCAGCAGCGTAGCTACTGGGGACAGCGCGAACACCGGGGAGCTGTTTTTT. Amino acid sequence: CASSVATGDSANTGELFF.